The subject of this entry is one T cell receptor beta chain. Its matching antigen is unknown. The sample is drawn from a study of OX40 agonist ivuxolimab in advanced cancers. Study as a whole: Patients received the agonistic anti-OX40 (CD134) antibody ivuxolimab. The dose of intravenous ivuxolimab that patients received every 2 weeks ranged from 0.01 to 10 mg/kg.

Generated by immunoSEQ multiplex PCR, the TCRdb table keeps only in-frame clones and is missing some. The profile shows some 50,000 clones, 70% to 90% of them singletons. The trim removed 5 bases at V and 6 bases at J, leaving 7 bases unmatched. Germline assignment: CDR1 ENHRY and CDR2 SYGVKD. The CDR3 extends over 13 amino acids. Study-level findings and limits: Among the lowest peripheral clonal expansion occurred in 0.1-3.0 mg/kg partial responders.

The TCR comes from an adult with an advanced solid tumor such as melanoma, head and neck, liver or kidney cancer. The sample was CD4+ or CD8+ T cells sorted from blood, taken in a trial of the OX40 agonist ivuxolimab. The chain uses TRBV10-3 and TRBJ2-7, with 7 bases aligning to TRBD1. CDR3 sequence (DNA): TGTGCCATCAGTTCAGGGGGTAATCGCGAGCAGTACTTC. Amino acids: CAISSGGNREQYF.